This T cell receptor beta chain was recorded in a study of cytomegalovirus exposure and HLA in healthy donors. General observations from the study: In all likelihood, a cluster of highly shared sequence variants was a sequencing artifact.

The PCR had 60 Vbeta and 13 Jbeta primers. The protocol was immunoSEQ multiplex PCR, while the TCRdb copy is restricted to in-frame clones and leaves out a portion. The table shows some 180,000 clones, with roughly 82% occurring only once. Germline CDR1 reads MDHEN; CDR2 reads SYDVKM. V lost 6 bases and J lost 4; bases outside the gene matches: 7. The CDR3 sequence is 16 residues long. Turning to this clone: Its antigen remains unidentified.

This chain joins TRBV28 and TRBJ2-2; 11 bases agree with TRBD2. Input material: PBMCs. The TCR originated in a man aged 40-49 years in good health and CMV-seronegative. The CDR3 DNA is TGTGCCAGCAGCCAAGGACTAGCGGGTCTCACCGGGGAGCTGTTTTTT. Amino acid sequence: CASSQGLAGLTGELFF.